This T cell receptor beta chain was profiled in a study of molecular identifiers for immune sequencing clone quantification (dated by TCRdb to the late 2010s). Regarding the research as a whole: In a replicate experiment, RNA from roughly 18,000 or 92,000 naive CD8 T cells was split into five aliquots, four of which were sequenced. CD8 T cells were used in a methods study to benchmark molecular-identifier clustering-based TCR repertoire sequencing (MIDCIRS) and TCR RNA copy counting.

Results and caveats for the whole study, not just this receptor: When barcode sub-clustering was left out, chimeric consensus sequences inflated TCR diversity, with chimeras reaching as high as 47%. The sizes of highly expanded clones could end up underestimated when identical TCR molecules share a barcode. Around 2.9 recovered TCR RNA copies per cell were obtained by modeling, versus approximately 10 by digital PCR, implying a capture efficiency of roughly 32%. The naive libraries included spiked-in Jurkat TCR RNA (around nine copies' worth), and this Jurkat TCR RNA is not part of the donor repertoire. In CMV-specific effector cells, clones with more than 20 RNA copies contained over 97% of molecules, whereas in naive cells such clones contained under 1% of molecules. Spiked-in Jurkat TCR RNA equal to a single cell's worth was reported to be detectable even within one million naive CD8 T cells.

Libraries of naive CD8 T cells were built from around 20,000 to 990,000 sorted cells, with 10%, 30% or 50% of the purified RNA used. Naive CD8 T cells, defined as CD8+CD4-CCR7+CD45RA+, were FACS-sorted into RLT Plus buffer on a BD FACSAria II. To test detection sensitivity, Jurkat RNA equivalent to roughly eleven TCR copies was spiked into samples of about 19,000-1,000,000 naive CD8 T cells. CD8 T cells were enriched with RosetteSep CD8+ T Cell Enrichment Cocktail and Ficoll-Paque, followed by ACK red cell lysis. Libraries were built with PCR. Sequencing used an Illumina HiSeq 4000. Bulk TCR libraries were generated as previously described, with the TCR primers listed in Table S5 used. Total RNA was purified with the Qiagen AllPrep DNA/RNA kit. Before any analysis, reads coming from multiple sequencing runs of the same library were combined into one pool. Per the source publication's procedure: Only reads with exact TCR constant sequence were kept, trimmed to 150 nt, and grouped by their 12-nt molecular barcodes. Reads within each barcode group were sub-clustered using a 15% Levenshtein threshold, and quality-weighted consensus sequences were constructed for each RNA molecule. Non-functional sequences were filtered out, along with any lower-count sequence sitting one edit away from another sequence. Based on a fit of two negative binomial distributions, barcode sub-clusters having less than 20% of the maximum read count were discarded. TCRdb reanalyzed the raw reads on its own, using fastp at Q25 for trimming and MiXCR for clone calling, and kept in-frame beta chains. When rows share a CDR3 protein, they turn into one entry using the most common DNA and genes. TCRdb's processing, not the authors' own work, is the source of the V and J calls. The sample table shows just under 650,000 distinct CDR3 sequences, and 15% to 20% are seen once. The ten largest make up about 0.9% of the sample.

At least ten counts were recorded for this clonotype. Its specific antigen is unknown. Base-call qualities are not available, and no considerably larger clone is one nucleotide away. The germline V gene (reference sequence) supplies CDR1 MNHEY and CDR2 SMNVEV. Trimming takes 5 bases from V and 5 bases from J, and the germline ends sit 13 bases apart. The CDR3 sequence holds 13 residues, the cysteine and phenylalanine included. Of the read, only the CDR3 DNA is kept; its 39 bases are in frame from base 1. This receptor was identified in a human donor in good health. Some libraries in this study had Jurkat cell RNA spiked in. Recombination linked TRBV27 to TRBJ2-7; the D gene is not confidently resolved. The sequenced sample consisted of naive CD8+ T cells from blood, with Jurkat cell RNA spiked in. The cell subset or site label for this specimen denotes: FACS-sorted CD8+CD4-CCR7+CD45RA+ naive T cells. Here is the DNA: TGTGCCAGCAGTACCGGACCGGGCCACGAGCAGTACTTC. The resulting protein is CASSTGPGHEQYF.